This T cell receptor beta chain was observed in a study of blood T cell repertoires in COVID-19 (dated by TCRdb to 2020 to 2022). Looking at the study overall: The collaborator samples originated in the United States, Italy and Spain and spanned the acute and convalescent phases of COVID-19. The repertoires were released in a freely available public database meant as a resource for research on the immune response to SARS-CoV-2. Sample metadata almost always included a de-identified subject ID, COVID-19 status, age in years and sex. Samples came from the ongoing ImmuneRACE study (first 160 participants) plus 1,254 subjects from 6 global collaborators. Subjects who had been exposed to COVID-19, were actively infected with it, or had recovered from it provided the deeply sampled blood TCRbeta repertoires that made up the dataset. The prospective study material was composed of cDNA or gDNA derived from T cells, B-cell-depleted T cells, or PBMCs. HLA class I and class II types, where available, came from metadata supplied by the sample provider rather than from assay-based typing.

To note about this clone: It has no known antigen specificity. No much larger clone is present one base from it, and per-base qualities are unavailable.

On the study overall, not on this receptor specifically: The amount of clinical and demographic metadata varied by source and participant and was provided uncurated.

Between the V and J ends, shortened by 0 bases and 10 bases respectively, the junction contains 9 bases. Measured from the cysteine to the phenylalanine, the CDR3 is 12 residues long. This entry keeps only the CDR3 DNA: 36 bases, framed from base 1. CDR1 and CDR2 were assigned from the germline V gene (reference sequence) as SEHNR and FQNEAQ. Collaborating institutions collected whole blood in K2EDTA tubes following their own protocols. For TCRbeta analysis, collaborator samples were shipped as frozen whole blood, as isolated PBMCs, or as DNA extracted from either sample type. TCRbeta CDR3 regions were amplified from genomic DNA using the immunoSEQ Assay, a bias-controlled multiplex PCR. Concerning the study's data processing: The number of nucleated cells in each sample was estimated from the amplification of reference gene primers within the assay. To quantify the absolute abundance of each unique TCRbeta CDR3 rearrangement, sequence reads were collapsed and filtered. For each sample, productive Simpson clonality was calculated as the square root of Simpson's diversity index across productive rearrangements. What TCRdb holds here is the immuneACCESS table cut down to in-frame rearrangements. Part of the clones is not present; checked against another copy, under half of the missing clones reflect an unresolved V gene, and the others are unexplained. The DNA was the basis for D and trimming; V, J and clone size are from that table. The sample data list about 120,000 clones, and around nine tenths of these were observed just once. In total, the top ten clones hold less than 2% of the sample.

The sequence was collected from a human donor in a cohort sampled during active COVID-19. Sequencing input: peripheral blood. The chain joins TRBV7-9 to TRBJ1-1; TRBD1 is a weak D gene call, 5 bases matching. DNA sequence: TGTGCCAGCAGCTTAGCGCAGGGTACAGCTTTCTTT. Its protein reads: CASSLAQGTAFF.